The 3 T cell receptor beta chains below come from one sample, sequenced in a study of STAT5B mutations in CD4+ large granular lymphocyte leukemia. Profiling relied on immunoSEQ multiplex PCR, and the TCRdb table lists in-frame clones only, not all of them. The sample holds around 5,000 clones, more than 60% seen once. The specimen sequenced was PBMCs. Every receptor here comes from an elderly man with CD4+ T-cell large granular lymphocyte leukemia.

The genes are TRBV9 and TRBJ2-1, with a tentative D call TRBD1 (5 bases). CDR1 is SGDLS and CDR2 is YYNGEE in the germline V gene. Trimming left V 0 bases short and J 9 bases short, with 16 bases between. This CDR3 is built from 15 residues. The CDR3 DNA follows: TGTGCCAGCAGCGTAGTGCAGGGTCGGTCTTTTGAGCAGTTCTTC. The encoded protein is CASSVVQGRSFEQFF. The complete variable domain, with remaining parts taken from reference TRBV9 and TRBJ2-1, reads DSGVTQTPKHLITATGQRVTLRCSPRSGDLSVYWYQQSLDQGLQFLIQYYNGEERAKGNILERFSAQQFPDLHSELNLSSLELGDSALYFCASSVVQGRSFEQFFGPGTRLTVL.

The CDR3 DNA reads as TGTGCCAGCAGCTTCCTAGACAGGGAAACTAACGAGCAGTACTTC. Translated, it gives CASSFLDRETNEQYF. V gene TRBV7-9 combines with J gene TRBJ2-7; 7 nucleotides align to TRBD1. The CDR3 sequence is 15 residues long. Looked up from germline, CDR1 is SEHNR and CDR2 is FQNEAQ (reference sequence). V trimming: 3 bases; J trimming: 5 bases; junction bases outside the gene matches: 10.

Remarks on this clone: The junction shows a germline mismatch at one end, possibly a read error. The CDR3 is CASTLGFRDVSYEQYF. CDR3 DNA sequence: TGTGCCAGCACCTTGGGTTTTCGGGACGTATCCTACGAGCAGTACTTC. The rearrangement uses TRBV5-5 and TRBJ2-7; D possibly matches TRBD1 or TRBD2 (5 bases each). Germline CDR1 is SGHKS and CDR2 is YYEKEE (reference sequence). CDR3 length: 16 residues.